This section outlines one T cell receptor beta chain sequence together with its context. In the study's own analysis: For nucleated cells, counts were estimated from reference gene primer amplification. The protocol was immunoSEQ multiplex PCR, while the TCRdb copy is restricted to in-frame clones and leaves out a portion. Clonal size and the V and J genes are those of that table, whereas D and trimming came from the DNA. The sample comprises approximately 99,000 clones, approximately 80% of which are singletons, and approximately 4.1% rests with the top ten. These data belong to a study of blood T cell repertoires in COVID-19. Study-level background: Samples representing acute and convalescent COVID-19 were sourced from the United States, Italy and Spain. Sources were T cells, B-cell-depleted T cells, or PBMCs; the material itself was cDNA or gDNA.

Germline CDR1 and CDR2: SNHLY and FYNNEI. With V trimmed by 6 bases and J by 4 bases, 8 bases remained unmatched. There are 17 residues in the CDR3. V is TRBV2 and J is TRBJ2-1; 14 bases are shared with TRBD2. What was sequenced was peripheral blood. This TCR derives from a woman in her seventies with acute or convalescent COVID-19. In nucleotides, the CDR3 is TGTGCCAGCAGACCGGGACTAGCGGGGGATCCGTACAATGAGCAGTTCTTC. Its translation: CASRPGLAGDPYNEQFF.